This T cell receptor beta chain was recorded in a study of brain T cells in children with intractable seizures. J was trimmed by 5 bases and V by 2 bases; bases with no gene match: 7. CDR1 LNHNV and CDR2 YYDKDF come from the germline V gene (reference sequence). The CDR3 consists of 16 residues. Method: immunoSEQ multiplex PCR; TCRdb's copy keeps in-frame clones and lacks some. Found here are about 340,000 clones, about 93% of them singletons; the top ten hold about 5.8%. Time point defined: blood from clinic visit 5 months post-surgery; TSC patient then seizure free. At least one anti-epileptic drug was given before surgery.

This TCR came from a boy younger than two with tuberous sclerosis and intractable seizures. V gene TRBV15 combines with J gene TRBJ2-1, with TRBD1 matching over 9 bases. The sequencing used peripheral blood, collected around 5 months after surgery. Here the CDR3 reads CATSRTGTGTNNEQFF. The CDR3 region has the DNA TGTGCCACCAGCAGAACCGGGACAGGGACGAACAATGAGCAGTTCTTC.